This entry concerns a single T cell receptor beta chain. CDR1 is SNHLY, CDR2 FYNNEI, per germline. Trimming removed 4 bases at V and 4 bases at J, with 19 bases between. The CDR3 spans 17 residues. The record originates from a study of T-cell memory formation after mild COVID-19. TCRalpha and TCRbeta libraries used 5'RACE with constant-segment primers and UMIs. MiXCR, applied by TCRdb to the 5' RACE reads, yields one record per CDR3 protein. The sample contains approximately 500,000 distinct CDR3 sequences, 25% of which appear only once. This sequence originates from an adult woman who had mild COVID-19 (a few samples of this study predate the infection). Cell type and time point are not known. The sample consisted of PBMCs or a T cell subset sorted from them (not recorded which). J is TRBJ2-2 and V is TRBV2; maybe TRBD2 (6 bases). CDR3 sequence (DNA): TGTGCCAGCAGTGTACTTTCAGGAGGGCCGGGCACCGGGGAGCTGTTTTTT. Translating it yields CASSVLSGGPGTGELFF.